Detailed here is one TCR beta chain. Its antigen remains unidentified. Here the gene names and germline are mouse. The CDR3 goes on 4 residues after the read ends, and that part is filled in from the germline J gene. RNA extraction and reverse transcription yielded cDNA as sequencing template. Generated by immunoSEQ multiplex PCR, the TCRdb table keeps only in-frame clones and is missing some. The specimen has about 300,000 clones, none found just once. The sample belongs to a study of CD8+ T cells in alopecia areata. On the study more broadly: Donor skin was harvested from roughly 6-13-month-old C3H/HeJ mice with spontaneous alopecia and grafted onto approximately 7-11-week-old female C3H/HeJ recipients.

The sorting of pooled cutaneous lymph node cells relied on CD4, CD8alpha, NKG2D, NKG2ACE and other markers. General study points: Higher clonality was seen in lesional scalp than in normal scalp, especially in alopecia totalis/universalis. Mice showed TCR sharing more clearly than patients did, possibly owing to HLA.

This CDR3 comprises 13 residues. Trimming stripped 3 bases from V and 1 base from J, with 8 bases between. Germline V gives CDR1 NNHDY, CDR2 SYVADS. This TCR came from a C3H/HeJ mouse with alopecia areata. For this mouse line, the MHC haplotype is H2-k. The sequenced sample consisted of CD4+ T cells sorted from a lymph node. This chain connects TRBV13-3 to TRBJ2-7; tentatively, D is TRBD1 (5 bases). The part of the CDR3 DNA that was read is TGTGCCAGCAGTGCCCAGGGATCCTAT. As protein: CASSAQGSY. The CDR3 reads in full as CASSAQGSYEQYF.